The 32 T cell receptor beta chains presented below share a single source sample, sequenced in a study of OX40 agonist ivuxolimab in advanced cancers. TCRdb's copy holds only in-frame clones and misses some; the assay was immunoSEQ multiplex PCR. Of tens of thousands of clones in the sample, approximately 78% were seen once. Sequencing was performed on CD4+ or CD8+ T cells sorted from blood, taken in a trial of the OX40 agonist ivuxolimab. All receptors derive from an adult with an advanced solid tumor such as melanoma, head and neck, liver or kidney cancer.

This chain connects TRBV4-2 to TRBJ2-7; 9 bases align to TRBD1. This CDR3 spans 14 amino acids. Germline trimming cut 2 bases from V and 3 bases from J; bases unmatched to any gene: 2. CDR1 LGHNA and CDR2 YNFKEQ come from the germline V gene. The CDR3 bases are TGTGCCAGCAGCCAAACGACAGGGGGCTACGAGCAGTACTTC. Its translation: CASSQTTGGYEQYF.

The CDR3 spells CASSFRRGPDSYTF. The CDR3, as DNA: TGCGCCAGCAGCTTCCGCCGTGGGCCGGATAGCTACACCTTC. The chain has TRBV5-1 and TRBJ1-2; D call uncertain. Per the germline V gene, CDR1 is SGHRS and CDR2 is YFSETQ. This CDR3 spans 14 amino acids. Trimming pared 2 bases from V and 9 bases from J, leaving 17 bases between.

The gene calls are TRBV11-3 and TRBJ2-2; D call uncertain. CDR1 and CDR2 (germline): SGHNT, YENEEA. The CDR3 spans 13 residues. V was shortened by 7 bases and J by 5 bases, with 11 bases between the two germline ends. The CDR3 protein is CASTYYGTGELFF. Here the CDR3 DNA reads TGTGCCAGCACTTACTACGGGACCGGGGAGCTGTTTTTT.

The rearrangement links TRBV15 to TRBJ2-1; D might be TRBD1 or TRBD2, each matching 6 bases. The V and J ends lost 7 bases and 8 bases respectively, with 15 bases between them. The CDR3 consists of 13 residues. Germline-derived CDR1 and CDR2 are LNHNV and YYDKDF (reference sequence). CDR3 DNA sequence: TGTGCCACCAAGGACGGGGGCATCTATGAGCAGTTCTTC. Amino acids: CATKDGGIYEQFF.

The chain uses TRBV19 and TRBJ2-5; D gene ambiguous. CDR1 and CDR2 from the germline V gene are LNHDA and SQIVND (reference sequence). The CDR3 extends over 13 amino acids. Trimming removed 2 bases from V and 5 bases from J, with 9 bases in between. CDR3 residues: CASSIQVRETQYF. The CDR3 nucleotides are TGTGCCAGTAGTATACAGGTCAGGGAGACCCAGTACTTC. Complete variable domain (other parts from reference TRBV19 and TRBJ2-5): DGGITQSPKYLFRKEGQNVTLSCEQNLNHDAMYWYRQDPGQGLRLIYYSQIVNDFQKGDIAEGYSVSREKKESFPLTVTSAQKNPTAFYLCASSIQVRETQYFGPGTRLLVL.

J is TRBJ1-3 and V is TRBV25-1; TRBD1 matches 9 bases. V gave up 7 bases and J gave up 4 bases; unmatched junction bases: 8. This CDR3 has 15 residues. In germline, CDR1 is MGHDK, CDR2 SYGVNS. CDR3 nucleotides: TGTGCCAGCAAATCGGCCGGGACAGGGGGAAACACCATATATTTT. Translation gives CASKSAGTGGNTIYF.

The rearrangement joins TRBV28 to TRBJ1-1, with no clear D. The CDR3 is 15 residues long. Germline lookup yields CDR1 MDHEN and CDR2 SYDVKM. The V end lost 8 bases, the J end lost 4 bases, and 20 bases lay between the germline ends. Here the CDR3 DNA reads TGTGCCAGCCGAACCGATACAGCGTCGGGCACTGAAGCTTTCTTT. Translating it yields CASRTDTASGTEAFF.

This chain uses TRBV6-5 with TRBJ2-5; the D gene is possibly TRBD2 (6 bases). The ends were cut back, 1 base at V and 3 bases at J, with 12 bases in the middle. Germline V gives CDR1 MNHEY, CDR2 SVGAGI. This CDR3 comprises 15 residues. CDR3 sequence: CASSYFRAGKETQYF. In nucleotides, the CDR3 is TGTGCCAGCAGTTACTTCCGCGCGGGGAAAGAGACCCAGTACTTC.

This rearrangement joins TRBV10-1 to TRBJ1-1; a weak D match, TRBD1 (6 bases). Germline CDR1 is WNHNN and CDR2 is SYGVQD (reference sequence). The CDR3 covers 15 residues. The ends were cut back, 4 bases at V and 6 bases at J, with 18 bases in the middle. The CDR3 sequence: CASSVGVSGHAEAFF. The CDR3 DNA sequence: TGCGCCAGCAGTGTTGGTGTGTCGGGACACGCTGAAGCTTTCTTT.

The chain carries TRBV5-5 and TRBJ2-7, with TRBD2 as a possible D gene (6 bases). Germline V gene data show CDR1 as SGHKS and CDR2 as YYEKEE (reference sequence). There are 15 residues in the CDR3. V dropped 1 base and J dropped 2 bases, with 13 bases sitting between them. The CDR3 here is CASSLLEGVAYEQYF. Written as DNA, the CDR3 is TGTGCCAGCAGCTTGCTGGAGGGAGTCGCCTACGAGCAGTACTTC.

V and J are TRBV6-5 and TRBJ2-7, with D tentatively TRBD1 (5 bases). Germline V gene data show CDR1 as MNHEY and CDR2 as SVGAGI. Trimming removed 11 bases from V and 5 bases from J, with 16 bases in between. The CDR3 length is 12 residues. The CDR3 protein is CASHRQGDEQYF. In DNA, the CDR3 is TGTGCCTCCCATCGGCAGGGCGACGAGCAGTACTTC.

This chain uses TRBV30 with TRBJ1-1; no clear D. Germline-derived CDR1 and CDR2 are GTSNPN and SVGIG (reference sequence). There are 13 residues in the CDR3. The V and J ends lost 8 bases and 1 base respectively, with 14 bases between them. The DNA for the CDR3 is TGTGCCGGTCACAAATCCCAGAACACTGAAGCTTTCTTT. Protein: CAGHKSQNTEAFF.

This clone has more than one count but fewer than ten. V gene TRBV27 combines with J gene TRBJ2-1; no firm D call. V lost 7 bases to trimming and J lost 4 bases, with 14 bases between them. The germline gives CDR1 MNHEY, CDR2 SMNVEV (reference sequence). There are 14 residues in the CDR3. CDR3 loop: CASTESALYNEQFF. The CDR3 nucleotides read TGTGCCAGCACGGAGTCGGCCCTGTACAATGAGCAGTTCTTC.

The chain recombines TRBV27 with TRBJ1-4; D is uncertain. This CDR3 contains 15 residues. Trimming left V 10 bases short and J 0 bases short, with 15 bases between. Per germline, CDR1 MNHEY and CDR2 SMNVEV (reference sequence). In DNA form, the CDR3 reads TGTGCCAACAGCCTGAGGGTAGCAACTAATGAAAAACTGTTTTTT. Translated: CANSLRVATNEKLFF.

V is TRBV4-1 and J is TRBJ1-5; TRBD1 matches 7 bases. Germline loops: CDR1 MGHRA, CDR2 YSYEKL. CDR3 length: 18 amino acids. J was trimmed by 5 bases and V by 0 bases; bases with no gene match: 13. CDR3 loop: CASSQDLGARGTHQPQHF. As DNA, the CDR3 is TGCGCCAGCAGCCAAGATTTAGGGGCCAGGGGGACTCATCAGCCCCAGCATTTT.

On this clone itself: Other DNA variants within this sample encode the same CDR3. CDR3 nucleotides: TGTGCCAGCTCCCCGGGGGTTAATCAGCCCCAGCATTTT. Encoded protein: CASSPGVNQPQHF. The chain has TRBV18 and TRBJ1-5; D might be TRBD1 (5 bases). Trimming cost V 6 bases and J 4 bases, with 10 bases left between them. This CDR3 has 13 residues. The germline V gene has CDR1 KGHSH and CDR2 LQKENI.

J is TRBJ1-6 and V is TRBV27, with a weak D call TRBD1 (5 bases). The CDR3 contains 16 residues. Germline-derived CDR1 and CDR2 are MNHEY and SMNVEV (reference sequence). Trimming cost V 1 base and J 5 bases, with 12 bases left between them. The CDR3 bases are TGTGCCAGCAGTTTATACCGGGGGATAAATAATTCACCCCTCCACTTT. Translation: CASSLYRGINNSPLHF.

The chain couples TRBV29-1 to TRBJ1-2; D is ambiguous. The CDR3 is made up of 13 amino acids. CDR1 and CDR2 (germline): SQVTM, ANQGSEA. V was shortened by 2 bases and J by 10 bases, with 17 bases between the two germline ends. Here the CDR3 reads CSVELRSPQDYTF. Written as DNA, the CDR3 is TGCAGCGTTGAACTCAGGAGCCCTCAGGACTACACCTTC. The full variable domain, rest sourced from reference TRBV29-1 and TRBJ1-2, is SAVISQKPSRDICQRGTSLTIQCQVDSQVTMMFWYRQQPGQSLTLIATANQGSEATYESGFVIDKFPISRPNLTFSTLTVSNMSPEDSSIYLCSVELRSPQDYTFGSGTRLTVV.

The chain is built from TRBV7-9 and TRBJ1-5, with 8 bases fitting TRBD1. Germline CDR1 SEHNR, CDR2 FQNEAQ (reference sequence). The CDR3 has 16 amino acids. Trimming cost V 5 bases and J 1 base; bases outside gene matches: 7. The CDR3 region is CASSDNRGGSNQPQHF. The CDR3 region has the DNA TGTGCCAGCAGCGACAACAGGGGGGGGAGCAATCAGCCCCAGCATTTT.

V usage is TRBV9 and J usage is TRBJ2-1, with D unresolved. The CDR3 spans 16 residues. Germline loops: CDR1 SGDLS, CDR2 YYNGEE. Trimming shortened V by 0 bases and J by 0 bases, and 10 bases separated the two germline ends. The DNA for the CDR3 is TGTGCCAGCAGCGTAGAAGTCGGGTACTCCTACAATGAGCAGTTCTTC. Its translation: CASSVEVGYSYNEQFF.

This chain joins TRBV7-2 and TRBJ2-5; D gene uncertain. V was clipped by 3 bases and J by 2 bases, with 13 bases between them. The V gene's germline CDR1 is SGHTA and CDR2 FQGNSA. This CDR3 comprises 15 residues. The DNA for the CDR3 is TGTGCCAGCAGCTTTTACTTGGTGGCGCAAGAGACCCAGTACTTC. Protein sequence: CASSFYLVAQETQYF.

The chain combines TRBV6-5 with TRBJ1-2; D gene uncertain. Germline V gene sequence: CDR1 MNHEY, CDR2 SVGAGI. There are 11 residues in the CDR3. Trimming shortened V by 4 bases and J by 8 bases, and 8 bases separated the two germline ends. The CDR3 sequence: CASSSGSGYTF. The CDR3 nucleotides read TGTGCCAGCAGTTCTGGGAGCGGCTACACCTTC.

This chain links TRBV4-2 with TRBJ2-7; 8 bases match TRBD1. The trim removed 8 bases at V and 6 bases at J, leaving 15 bases unmatched. The CDR3 runs 15 residues. In germline, CDR1 is LGHNA, CDR2 YNFKEQ. The CDR3 region has the DNA TGTGCCAGCGGGGTGGTTGGGACAGGCTCCGGCGAGCAGTACTTC. As protein: CASGVVGTGSGEQYF.

The chain is built from TRBV5-5 and TRBJ1-5, with D perhaps matching TRBD1 (5 bases). Trimming removed 2 bases from V and 7 bases from J, with 10 bases in between. The CDR3 totals 13 residues. Germline V CDR1 and CDR2: SGHKS, YYEKEE (reference sequence). The CDR3: CASSFGQGQPQHF. The CDR3 DNA follows: TGTGCCAGCAGCTTTGGGCAGGGCCAGCCCCAGCATTTT.

This sequence joins TRBV27 and TRBJ2-5; no reliable D call. The CDR3 is 13 residues long. Between the trimmed V and J ends, which lost 6 bases and 2 bases, there was a span of 10 bases. Germline CDR1 is MNHEY and CDR2 is SMNVEV (reference sequence). The CDR3 here is CASRATVQETQYF. The CDR3, as DNA: TGTGCCAGCAGAGCGACTGTACAAGAGACCCAGTACTTC.

This clone was seen a handful of times. The chain combines TRBV7-9 with TRBJ2-3; 11 nucleotides align to TRBD2. Per the germline V gene, CDR1 is SEHNR and CDR2 is FQNEAQ (reference sequence). The junction had 11 bases not matched to a gene; V was cut back by 4 bases and J by 2 bases. The CDR3 contains 18 residues. In nucleotides, the CDR3 is TGTGCCAGCAGCTCATTAGCGGGAGGGACCCCCTCCACAGATACGCAGTATTTT. Translated: CASSSLAGGTPSTDTQYF.

This sequence joins TRBV4-3 and TRBJ1-1; D gene unclear. V lost 4 bases to trimming and J lost 4 bases, with 13 bases between them. Per the germline V gene, CDR1 is LGHNA and CDR2 is YSLEER. This CDR3 has 14 amino acids. CDR3 coding DNA: TGCGCCAGCAGCCCAACCCGTTCGGGCACTGAAGCTTTCTTT. Residues: CASSPTRSGTEAFF.

V usage is TRBV6-1 and J usage is TRBJ2-1, with 7 bases that match TRBD2. The CDR3 totals 13 residues. Trimming at V came to 6 bases and at J to 8 bases, leaving 7 bases not matched to a gene. CDR1 and CDR2 (germline): MNHNS, SASEGT. The CDR3 nucleotides are TGTGCCAGCAGCCTACTAGCGTCCTATGAGCAGTTCTTC. Translated, it gives CASSLLASYEQFF.

The gene calls are TRBV4-2 and TRBJ2-4; TRBD1 matches at 7 bases. V gave up 4 bases and J gave up 0 bases; unmatched junction bases: 9. CDR1 and CDR2 from the germline V gene are LGHNA and YNFKEQ. This CDR3 comprises 17 residues. CDR3 loop: CASSPETGQLAKNIQYF. CDR3 bases: TGTGCCAGCAGCCCAGAAACGGGACAGTTAGCCAAAAACATTCAGTACTTC.

The chain joins TRBV7-2 to TRBJ2-3, with D perhaps TRBD1 (6 bases). Germline CDR1 SGHTA, CDR2 FQGNSA. The CDR3 runs to 14 residues. V shed 0 bases and J shed 4 bases, with 8 bases lying between them. CDR3: CASSLAYRADTQYF. The CDR3 coding sequence is TGTGCCAGCAGCTTAGCCTACAGGGCAGATACGCAGTATTTT.

The chain couples TRBV27 to TRBJ2-7; TRBD2 matches 10 bases. V lost 6 bases, J lost 3 bases, and 11 bases stayed unmatched. The CDR3 is made up of 16 amino acids. The V gene's germline CDR1 is MNHEY and CDR2 SMNVEV (reference sequence). This CDR3 is CASRLRYGLADYEQYF. The DNA for the CDR3 is TGTGCCAGCAGATTACGATACGGACTAGCGGACTACGAGCAGTACTTC.

The CDR3 nucleotides read TGTGCCAGCAGCCAGCTAGCGGGATATGAGCAGTTCTTC. It encodes CASSQLAGYEQFF. The chain is built from TRBV27 and TRBJ2-1; 9 positions match TRBD2. The trim removed 6 bases at V and 8 bases at J, leaving 5 bases unmatched. The germline gives CDR1 MNHEY, CDR2 SMNVEV (reference sequence). This CDR3 comprises 13 residues.